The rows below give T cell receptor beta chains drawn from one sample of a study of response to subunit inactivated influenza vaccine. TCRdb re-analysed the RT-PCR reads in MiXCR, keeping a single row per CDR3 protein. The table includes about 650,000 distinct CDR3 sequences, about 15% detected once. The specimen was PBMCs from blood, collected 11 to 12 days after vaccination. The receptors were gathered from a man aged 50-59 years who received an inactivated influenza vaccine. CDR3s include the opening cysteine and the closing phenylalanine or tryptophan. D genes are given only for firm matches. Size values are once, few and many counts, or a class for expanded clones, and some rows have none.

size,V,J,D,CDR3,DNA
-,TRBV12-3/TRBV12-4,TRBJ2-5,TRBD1,CASSIGQDQETQYF,TGTGCCAGCAGCATCGGACAGGACCAAGAGACCCAGTACTTC
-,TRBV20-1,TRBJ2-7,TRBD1,CSGQGRKTSYEQYF,TGCAGTGGACAGGGGAGGAAGACATCCTACGAGCAGTACTTC
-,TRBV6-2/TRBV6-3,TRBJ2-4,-,CASSSRWAKNIQYF,TGTGCCAGCAGTTCTCGGTGGGCCAAAAACATTCAGTACTTC
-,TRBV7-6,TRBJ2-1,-,CASSVMGSSSYNEQFF,TGTGCCAGCAGTGTAATGGGGTCTAGCTCCTACAATGAGCAGTTCTTC
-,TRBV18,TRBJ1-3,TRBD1,CASSRDRGNTIYF,TGTGCCAGCTCACGGGACAGGGGAAACACCATATATTTT
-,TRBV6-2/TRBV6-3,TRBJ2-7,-,CASSRLTGSRNEQYF,TGTGCCAGCAGTCGCCTTACAGGGTCGAGAAACGAGCAGTACTTC
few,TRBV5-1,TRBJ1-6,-,CASKRTVEGSPLHF,TGCGCCAGCAAACGGACGGTGGAGGGATCACCCCTCCACTTT
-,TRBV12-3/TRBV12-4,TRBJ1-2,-,CASRPDGSGYTF,TGTGCCAGCCGACCGGACGGCTCTGGCTACACCTTC
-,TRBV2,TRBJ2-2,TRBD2,CASSLIGVLAGAGTGELFF,TGTGCCAGCAGTTTAATCGGCGTCCTAGCGGGAGCGGGCACCGGGGAGCTGTTTTTT
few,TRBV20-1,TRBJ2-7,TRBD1,CSARGTGTYEQYF,TGCAGTGCTAGAGGGACAGGGACCTACGAGCAGTACTTC
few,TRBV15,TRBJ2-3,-,CATSRTLREFGTDTQYF,TGTGCCACCAGCAGAACCTTACGGGAGTTCGGCACAGATACGCAGTATTTT
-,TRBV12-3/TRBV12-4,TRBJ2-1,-,CASNSRVNDEQFF,TGTGCCAGCAACTCGAGGGTGAACGATGAGCAGTTCTTC
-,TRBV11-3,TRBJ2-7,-,CASSPDRTEQYF,TGTGCCAGCAGCCCTGACAGGACAGAGCAGTACTTC
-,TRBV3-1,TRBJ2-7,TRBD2,CASSDRGAGGYEQYF,TGTGCCAGCAGCGATAGAGGGGCGGGAGGTTACGAGCAGTACTTC
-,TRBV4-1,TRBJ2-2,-,CASSQGAGLNTGELFF,TGCGCCAGCAGCCAAGGGGCAGGGTTGAACACCGGGGAGCTGTTTTTT
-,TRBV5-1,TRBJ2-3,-,CASSLVNRDTQYF,TGCGCCAGCAGCCTGGTAAACCGGGATACGCAGTATTTT
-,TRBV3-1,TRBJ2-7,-,CASSHGRPLNRYEQYF,TGTGCCAGCAGCCATGGCAGACCACTGAACCGCTACGAGCAGTACTTC
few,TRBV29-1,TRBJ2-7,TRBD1,CSVLSGTAGYEQYF,TGCAGCGTTTTATCCGGGACAGCCGGCTACGAGCAGTACTTC
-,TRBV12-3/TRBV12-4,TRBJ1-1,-,CASTLGLDAEAFF,TGTGCCAGCACCCTGGGGTTAGACGCTGAAGCTTTCTTT
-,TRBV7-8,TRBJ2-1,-,CASKLRLDSYEQFF,TGTGCCAGCAAGTTGAGACTAGATAGCTATGAGCAGTTCTTC
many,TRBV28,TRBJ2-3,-,CASRPSTDTQYF,TGTGCCAGCAGGCCTAGCACAGATACGCAGTATTTT
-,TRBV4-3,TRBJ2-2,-,CASSQFSANTGELFF,TGCGCCAGCAGCCAATTTAGCGCGAACACCGGGGAGCTGTTTTTT
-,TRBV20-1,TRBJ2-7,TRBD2,CSALAGLDSYEQYF,TGCAGTGCCTTAGCGGGCCTAGACTCCTACGAGCAGTACTTC
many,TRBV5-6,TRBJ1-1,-,CASSRGGTEAFF,TGTGCCAGCAGCCGAGGGGGCACTGAAGCTTTCTTT
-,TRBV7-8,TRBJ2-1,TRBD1,CASSLGDRGTGEQFF,TGTGCCAGCAGCTTAGGGGACAGGGGGACGGGTGAGCAGTTCTTC
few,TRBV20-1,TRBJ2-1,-,CSARVWDPPNEQFF,TGCAGTGCTAGAGTTTGGGACCCTCCCAATGAGCAGTTCTTC
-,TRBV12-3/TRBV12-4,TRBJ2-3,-,CASSFGLRFTDTQYF,TGTGCCAGCAGTTTCGGCCTGCGGTTCACAGATACGCAGTATTTT
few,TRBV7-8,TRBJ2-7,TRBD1,CASSPKDRVFKYEQYF,TGTGCCAGCAGCCCTAAGGACAGGGTCTTTAAGTACGAGCAGTACTTC
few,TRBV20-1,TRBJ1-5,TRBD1,CSVKQGDQPQHF,TGCAGTGTAAAACAGGGGGATCAGCCCCAGCATTTT
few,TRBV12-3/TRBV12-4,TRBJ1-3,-,CASKSTGGNTIYF,TGTGCCAGCAAGTCTACCGGTGGAAACACCATATATTTT
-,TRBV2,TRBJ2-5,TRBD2,CASPSGGLGETQYF,TGTGCCAGCCCCTCGGGGGGGCTGGGAGAGACCCAGTACTTC
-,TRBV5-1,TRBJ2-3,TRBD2,CASSFGTSGGLTDTQYF,TGCGCCAGCAGCTTCGGGACTAGCGGGGGACTCACAGATACGCAGTATTTT
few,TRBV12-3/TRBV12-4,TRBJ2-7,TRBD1,CASSWTGREQYF,TGTGCCAGCAGTTGGACAGGGCGCGAGCAGTACTTC
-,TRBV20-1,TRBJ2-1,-,CSAPRSRNRRYNEQFF,TGCAGTGCCCCGAGATCTCGTAACAGACGTTACAATGAGCAGTTCTTC
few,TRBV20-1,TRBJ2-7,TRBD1,CSAPDRVGAYEQYF,TGCAGTGCTCCCGACAGGGTGGGTGCCTACGAGCAGTACTTC
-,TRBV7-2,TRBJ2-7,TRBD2,CASSFSGRGLYEQYF,TGTGCCAGCAGCTTTTCCGGGAGGGGTCTCTACGAGCAGTACTTC
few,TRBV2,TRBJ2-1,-,CASSEKGSYNEQFF,TGTGCCAGCAGTGAAAAAGGCTCCTACAATGAGCAGTTCTTC
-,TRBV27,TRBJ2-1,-,CASSLGRGRGIYNEQFF,TGTGCCAGCAGTTTAGGACGCGGCCGGGGCATCTACAATGAGCAGTTCTTC
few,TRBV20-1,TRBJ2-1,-,CSAGNQGGTHNEQFF,TGCAGTGCTGGCAATCAGGGCGGGACCCACAATGAGCAGTTCTTC
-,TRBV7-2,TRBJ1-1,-,CASSLNRASGTEAFF,TGTGCCAGCAGCTTAAACAGGGCAAGTGGCACTGAAGCTTTCTTT